This TCR beta chain was sequenced during a study of cytomegalovirus exposure and HLA in healthy donors (dated by TCRdb to the late 2010s). Describing the broader study: According to an earlier analysis of a few hundred of the donors, some 180 million T cells yielded 90 million to 140 million unique TCR beta sequences and approximately 300 Gb of sequence data. Roughly 300 gigabases of sequencing data and tens of millions of unique TCR sequences were included in an early release covering 550 to 650 HLA-typed donors. The genetic ancestry cluster associated with self-reported Caucasian donors included about four fifths of the roughly 360 genotyped donors. The study was designed to test whether signatures of past pathogen exposure could be identified by cataloging public T cell receptors. The T cell repertoires of roughly 660 subjects were profiled by immunosequencing and related to cytomegalovirus serostatus. In addition to the first cohort of 650 to 750 subjects, a separate validation cohort of over 90 different subjects was used. The study combined high-throughput TCR immunosequencing, statistical association of individual TCRs with disease status, and machine learning to predict cytomegalovirus infection status. To study patterns of TCR occurrence, a later analysis re-analyzed previously published TCR beta repertoires from hundreds of donors and added high-resolution HLA genotyping. Rather than drawing on any new phenotypic data, the later analysis identified candidate immune exposures from TCR beta sequences and the way those sequences occurred across donors. In an earlier analysis of roughly 580 of the donors, high-throughput TCR beta sequencing was used to judge whether each TCR beta V gene segment behaved as functional or pseudogenic. Donor age, sex, ethnicity and CMV serostatus were collected together with the repertoire data. In a later genetic analysis, genome-wide SNP genotypes for about three fifths of the roughly 670 donors were used, and that subset was treated as a discovery cohort. All discovery cohort repertoires had been generated using a single sequencing platform. Both class I and class II loci were covered by HLA typing, at four-digit resolution. Typing coverage varied by locus: roughly 620-640 donors for A, B, C, DRB1 and DQB1; roughly 500 for DQA1; approximately 610 for DPA1; 450 to 480 for DPB1. A handful of DR-DQ haplotypes were handled as single units for association and clustering because linkage in the cohort was strong. On average, about 200,000 unique TCR beta nucleotide sequences were sequenced per donor among several hundred genotyped donors of the cohort, with 15% to 20% of those sequences being non-productive. The paper's findings and limits, for the study overall: A later analysis found that most CMV-associated TCR beta chains appeared HLA-restricted, with HLA associations seemingly driven largely by CMV exposure. Most TCR sequences were observed very rarely across donors, whereas some public TCRs were present in many individuals. In this cohort, only TCR beta chains were sequenced, and detectable features were limited by the absence of alpha or paired-chain data. The study gave a list of roughly 150 TCR beta chains associated with cytomegalovirus. A cluster of highly shared sequence variants was judged likely to be a technical artifact of the sequencing pipeline. According to a later analysis, TCR association rates differed among HLA loci, with DRB1 alleles showing the most associated TCRs and HLA-C alleles showing the fewest. The only immune exposure information available for the cohort was CMV serostatus. In a later genetic analysis, a missense DCLRE1C variant was associated with V-gene and J-gene trimming of TCR beta chains, and the association was replicated in an independent cohort. Sequencing depth was assumed to be roughly uniform across donors in the presence/absence analyses, though that assumption may not hold. Several of the top co-occurrence clusters appeared to be linked to parvovirus B19, influenza, CMV and Epstein-Barr virus, according to a later analysis. A later genetic analysis reported fewer N-insertions in productive TCRs among donors in an Asian-associated ancestry cluster than the roughly 690-donor mean. In an earlier analysis of about 600 of the donors, most TCR beta V segments appeared in productive rearrangements about 87% or about 30% of the time, broadly matching IMGT annotations. In vitro tests confirmed that a few of the cytomegalovirus-associated TCR beta chains recognize cytomegalovirus antigens. A further reported finding was that TCR beta sequences accurately predicted the HLA-A and HLA-B alleles for most subjects in the first cohort. Because HLA typing was missing for some donors at each locus, association tests included only the typed subset. The authors suggested that the approach could potentially be generalized to other disease states and immunological phenotypes. The classifier was reported to diagnose cytomegalovirus status with high specificity and sensitivity in both the original cohort and the validation cohort. At a false discovery rate of 0.05, a later analysis linked approximately 18,000 TCR beta sequences to specific HLA alleles. The earlier analysis of some 560 of the donors excluded about 16 rarely observed V segments, including chromosome 9 orphons, because counts were too low. Correlated functional status among segregating V segments might reflect linkage disequilibrium, but an unknown experimental factor could not be ruled out. The 87-base-pair reads could not distinguish some IMGT-functional V segments, including TRBV6-2 and TRBV6-3, so those segments were excluded. When HLA alleles, especially DR and DQ, strongly co-occurred, TCR associations were difficult to assign to individual alleles. In a later analysis, HLA-associated TCR beta chains showed more clonal expansion and lower generation probabilities than non-associated chains that were equally common.

Worth noting for this clone: The target of this receptor is not known. No quality values exist for individual bases; no much larger clone is one base distant.

Library preparation employed the immunoSEQ multiplex PCR assay. For the multiplex PCR, a mixture combining 60 forward primers for TCR Vbeta segments and 13 reverse primers for TCR Jbeta segments was used. The CDR3 region of rearranged TCR beta genes was amplified from genomic DNA with a multiplex PCR assay. On the Illumina HiSeq System, the amplified TCR beta libraries were sequenced as 87-base-pair reads. The authors' pipeline ran thus. In a later analysis, roughly 80 million unique TCR beta chains were counted across the roughly 670 repertoires, and some 10 million of these chains were shared by at least two donors. To remove PCR and sequencing errors, raw reads were error-corrected and collapsed into unique sequences using a nearest-neighbor algorithm that merged closely related sequences. To assign V, D and J gene segments, CDR3 sequences were aligned to IMGT reference sequences. For a sequence to be retained, a match of at least six nucleotides was required to both a V gene segment and a J gene segment. A rearrangement was called productive if the CDR3 had no stop codons and remained in frame with V and J, and every other rearrangement was called non-productive. Following IMGT convention, CDR3 was defined as the stretch from the second conserved V-encoded cysteine to the conserved J-encoded phenylalanine. Sequences without an unambiguous match to a single V gene segment were excluded from the earlier analysis of about 600 of the donors. In an earlier analysis of more than 500 of the donors, a V segment was called functional when productive rearrangements were above 56.7%, and segregating when the standard deviation between donors exceeded 5%. A statistical classification framework was built for diagnosing cytomegalovirus status from the catalog of TCR beta chain sequences. V and J gene assignment, in a later analysis, came from comparing TCR nucleotide sequences with IMGT/GENE-DB human TR gene sequences. A later analysis assigned CDR3 sequences and most-parsimonious VDJ recombination scenarios with the TCRdist pipeline. In a later analysis, every TCR beta chain was defined by the combination of its CDR3 amino acid sequence and its V-gene family, and reads without a unique V-gene family were dropped. In a later analysis, fewer than 600 highly shared, low-generation-probability nucleotide sequences were removed to address suspected cross-contamination and a sequencing artifact. In a later analysis, a clonal expansion index was calculated for each public chain from normalized within-repertoire ranks of inferred template counts. Generation probabilities in a later analysis came from a VDJ recombination model fitted to out-of-frame rearrangements, and those results were checked against IGoR. A later analysis scored TCR-TCR, TCR-HLA and TCR-CMV co-occurrence with hypergeometric tests, applying a repertoire-size bias correction to TCR pairs. In a later analysis, false discovery rates were estimated by permuting HLA or CMV assignments 20 times. In a later analysis, co-occurring TCRs were grouped using DBSCAN, with TCRdist sequence similarity added in when clustering inside HLA-allele-positive subsets. Repertoires with fewer than 30,000 or more than 120,000 public chains, plus five repertoires with anomalous nucleotide sharing, were excluded from co-occurrence clustering. Entries here come from immuneACCESS through TCRdb and include only in-frame sequences with V and J called. Some clones fail to appear in such tables; in the studies checked, an unresolved V gene covers under half of the shortfall, and the cause of the remainder is unknown. The D gene and trimming were derived from the DNA, and the V and J assignments and clone size from that table. Here the sample has approximately 170,000 clones; roughly 80% occur a single time. The ten biggest clones cover 1.6% of the sample.

The junction shows trimming of 0 bases on V and 2 bases on J, plus 10 bases between the germline ends. CDR1 and CDR2, looked up from the germline V gene, are LGHNT and FRNRAP. CDR3 length: 16 amino acids, cysteine to phenylalanine. Of the read, only the CDR3 DNA is kept; its 48 bases are in frame from base 1. The cohort was made up of approximately 670 healthy bone marrow donors. At the time of sampling, every cohort member was nominally healthy, though immune exposures that went unrecorded were likely present. The donor was CMV seronegative and was included in the group of a few hundred seronegative cohort members. A peripheral blood sample was provided by each donor, and peripheral blood mononuclear cells were used for TCR beta sequencing. The Qiagen DNeasy Blood Extraction Kit was used to extract genomic DNA from the blood cell samples.

Input material: PBMCs. This receptor was taken from a woman younger than 30 in good health and CMV-seronegative. The sequence joins TRBV12-5 to TRBJ2-2, with the D gene not clear enough to name. CDR3 region: CASGLVLSGNTGELFF. The DNA is as follows: TGTGCTAGTGGTTTGGTACTTTCGGGTAACACCGGGGAGCTGTTTTTT.